This T cell receptor beta chain was found in a study of blood T cell repertoires in COVID-19. Profiled with immunoSEQ multiplex PCR; TCRdb holds only in-frame clones, not every one. The sample includes under 300,000 clones, roughly nine tenths of them seen just once. V trimming: 5 bases; J trimming: 4 bases; junction bases outside the gene matches: 2. CDR1 and CDR2 (germline): SGHRS, YFSETQ. The CDR3 loop spans 13 amino acids. The V gene is TRBV5-1, the J gene TRBJ2-7; 11 bases agree with TRBD2. The sequenced sample was PBMCs or T cells enriched from blood (not recorded which). This receptor was identified in a woman in her 30s with acute COVID-19. The CDR3 DNA reads as TGCGCCAGCAGACTAGCGGGAGTTTACGAGCAGTACTTC. Translating it yields CASRLAGVYEQYF.